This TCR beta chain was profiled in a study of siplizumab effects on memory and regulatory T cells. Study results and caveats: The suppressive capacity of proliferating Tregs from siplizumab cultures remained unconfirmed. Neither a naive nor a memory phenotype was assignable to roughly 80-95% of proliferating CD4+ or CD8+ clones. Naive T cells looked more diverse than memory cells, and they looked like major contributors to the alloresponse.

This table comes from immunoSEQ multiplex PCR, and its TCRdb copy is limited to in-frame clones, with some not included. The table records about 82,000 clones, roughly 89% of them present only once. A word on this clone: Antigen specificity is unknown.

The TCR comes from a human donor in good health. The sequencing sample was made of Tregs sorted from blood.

The CDR3 region has the DNA TGTGCCAGCAGCCCCCGGGACAGGGCTCTTTTTGTCGGCAATGAGCAGTTCTTC. This sequence encodes CASSPRDRALFVGNEQFF. The chain joins TRBV5-6 to TRBJ2-1, with 9 bases that match TRBD1. The ends lost 4 bases at V and 6 bases at J; junction bases unmatched: 17. The CDR3 sequence is 18 residues long. In germline, CDR1 is SGHDT, CDR2 YYEEEE.